The next 17 T cell receptor beta chains were all read from a single sample in a study of metastatic and nonmetastatic thyroid tumors. TCRdb re-processed the PCR reads through MiXCR. The data show some 15,000 clones, about 29% seen once. Among the patients, none had received any treatment before thyroid surgery. Sequencing was performed on tumor tissue. These receptors were taken from a male donor with papillary thyroid cancer or a benign thyroid nodule (not recorded which). Some clones in this sample may be carry-over from other donors' samples.

This clone was seen only a few times. V and J are TRBV12-3 or TRBV12-4 and TRBJ2-7, with TRBD2 matching over 7 bases. V was clipped by 6 bases and J by 9 bases; unmatched bases: 17. This CDR3 comprises 15 residues. CDR3 amino acids: CASSLAGAGTLVQYF. As DNA, the CDR3 is TGTGCCAGCAGCCTCGCCGGAGCGGGGACTTTGGTGCAGTACTTC.

This clone was seen only once. The chain combines TRBV9 with TRBJ1-1; D call uncertain. The V gene lost 0 bases and the J gene lost 4 bases, with 10 bases spanning the gap. Germline-derived CDR1 and CDR2 are SGDLS and YYNGEE. This CDR3 spans 14 amino acids. CDR3 protein: CASSVVSQSTEAFF. CDR3 coding DNA: TGTGCCAGCAGCGTAGTGAGTCAAAGCACTGAAGCTTTCTTT. The full variable domain, with the rest looked up from reference TRBV9 and TRBJ1-1, is DSGVTQTPKHLITATGQRVTLRCSPRSGDLSVYWYQQSLDQGLQFLIQYYNGEERAKGNILERFSAQQFPDLHSELNLSSLELGDSALYFCASSVVSQSTEAFFGQGTRLTVV.

Ten or more counts support this clone. The chain has TRBV18 and TRBJ2-7, with D possibly matching TRBD1 (6 bases). The CDR3 has 15 residues. Trimming cost V 6 bases and J 1 base, with 16 bases left between them. Germline V gene data show CDR1 as KGHSH and CDR2 as LQKENI. The CDR3 region has the DNA TGTGCCAGCTCCCACTACAGGGCCAAATCCTACGAGCAGTACTTC. This gives the protein CASSHYRAKSYEQYF.

V usage is TRBV2 and J usage is TRBJ2-7, with TRBD1 as a possible D gene (5 bases). CDR3 length: 13 residues. Germline assignment: CDR1 SNHLY and CDR2 FYNNEI. Trimming left V 7 bases short and J 0 bases short, with 10 bases between. The CDR3: CASNPDSSYEQYF. The CDR3 DNA sequence: TGTGCCAGCAATCCCGACAGCTCCTACGAGCAGTACTTC.

For this clone: Since no conserved phenylalanine or tryptophan closes the CDR3, a read error is the likely cause. The genes are TRBV27 and TRBJ1-6; TRBD1 matches at 9 bases. The CDR3 consists of 12 residues. The germline V gene encodes CDR1 MNHEY and CDR2 SMNVEV (reference sequence). The CDR3 DNA sequence: TGTGCTACCGGGACAGGGAATTCACCGCTCCACTTA. Translated: CATGTGNSPLHL.

The rearrangement joins TRBV16 to TRBJ1-2; 8 bases align to TRBD1. Germline V gives CDR1 KGHSY, CDR2 FQNENV. This CDR3 contains 17 residues. The J segment lost 2 bases and the V segment lost 4 bases, leaving 12 bases of the junction unmatched. The CDR3 here is CASSLNRGQAPNYGYTF. CDR3 nucleotide sequence: TGTGCCAGCAGCCTTAATAGGGGACAGGCCCCCAACTATGGCTACACCTTC.

This chain joins TRBV27 and TRBJ1-6, with TRBD1 as a possible D gene (6 bases). This CDR3 is 16 amino acids long. The germline V and J ends were trimmed by 3 bases and 7 bases, with 16 bases remaining between them. CDR1 and CDR2 (germline): MNHEY, SMNVEV (reference sequence). CDR3 loop: CASSLWGHGTNSPLHF. Here the CDR3 DNA reads TGTGCCAGCAGTTTGTGGGGACATGGGACCAATTCACCCCTCCACTTT.

At least ten counts were recorded for this clone. A junction boundary mismatches the germline segment, possibly from a read error. V usage is TRBV7-7 and J usage is TRBJ2-7, with TRBD1 matching over 9 bases. CDR3 length: 15 amino acids. Germline lookup yields CDR1 SSHAT and CDR2 FNYEAQ (reference sequence). CDR3 sequence (DNA): TGTGCTAGCAGCTTGGGACAGGGCGAACTCTACGAGCAGTACTTC. This encodes CASSLGQGELYEQYF.

V is TRBV20-1 and J is TRBJ1-1; TRBD1 matches 7 bases. The CDR3 consists of 12 residues. Germline CDR1 and CDR2: DFQATT and SNEGSKA (reference sequence). Trimming cost V 5 bases and J 5 bases; bases outside gene matches: 5. CDR3 sequence: CSAPLTGTEAFF. The CDR3 coding sequence is TGCAGTGCTCCCCTGACAGGGACTGAAGCTTTCTTT.

This clone is classed as medium-sized. The J gene is TRBJ1-6, the V gene TRBV6-4; D ambiguous. From germline, CDR1 is MRHNA and CDR2 SNTAGT. With 0 bases removed from V and 7 bases from J, the gap between germline ends came to 10 bases. CDR3 length: 15 amino acids. The CDR3 coding sequence is TGTGCCAGCAGTGACTCGACCAGTGGCAATTCACCCCTCCACTTT. Amino acids: CASSDSTSGNSPLHF.

This clone was recorded many times. The genes are TRBV6-1 and TRBJ2-1, with TRBD2 identical over 13 bases. Germline V gives CDR1 MNHNS, CDR2 SASEGT. This CDR3 has 15 amino acids. The V gene end was trimmed by 5 bases and the J gene end by 6 bases; junction bases not matched to a gene: 4. The CDR3 sequence: CASSSLAGGPNEQFF. The CDR3 DNA reads as TGTGCCAGCAGTTCACTAGCGGGAGGGCCCAATGAGCAGTTCTTC.

This clone was detected ten times or more. The genes are TRBV5-6 and TRBJ1-5; D gene ambiguous. The CDR3 spans 12 residues. Per the germline V gene, CDR1 is SGHDT and CDR2 is YYEEEE. The V end lost 0 bases, the J end lost 9 bases, and 7 bases lay between the germline ends. The CDR3 region is CASSLAKGPQHF. For the CDR3, the DNA is TGTGCCAGCAGCTTGGCGAAGGGGCCCCAGCATTTT.

This clone is medium-sized (0.01 to 0.1%) in the sample. The chain is built from TRBV20-1 and TRBJ2-1; the match to TRBD1 covers 9 bases. The J segment lost 4 bases and the V segment lost 1 base, leaving 11 bases of the junction unmatched. This CDR3 has 17 amino acids. Germline V gene sequence: CDR1 DFQATT, CDR2 SNEGSKA (reference sequence). The CDR3 is CSARGGTGPGIYNEQFF. The CDR3 DNA follows: TGCAGTGCTAGAGGTGGGACAGGGCCCGGTATTTACAATGAGCAGTTCTTC.

The chain recombines TRBV5-1 with TRBJ2-7; possibly TRBD1 for D (6 bases). The CDR3 extends over 14 amino acids. The germline gives CDR1 SGHRS, CDR2 YFSETQ. Trimming removed 4 bases at V and 2 bases at J, with 13 bases between. The CDR3 bases are TGCGCCAGCAGCGGGGGCCTGGGGGCCTACGAGCAGTACTTC. Translation: CASSGGLGAYEQYF. The full variable domain, completed using reference TRBV5-1 and TRBJ2-7, is KAGVTQTPRYLIKTRGQQVTLSCSPISGHRSVSWYQQTPGQGLQFLFEYFSETQRNKGNFPGRFSGRQFSNSRSEMNVSTLELGDSALYLCASSGGLGAYEQYFGPGTRLTVT.

This clone has only a few counts. The V call is TRBV15, the J call TRBJ1-2, with D perhaps matching TRBD1 (6 bases). The CDR3 length is 15 residues. CDR1 is LNHNV, CDR2 YYDKDF, per germline (reference sequence). V lost 5 bases and J lost 5, with 18 bases in between. The CDR3 loop is CATSHEGGRGYGYTF. The CDR3, as DNA: TGTGCCACCAGCCACGAGGGGGGGCGCGGGTATGGCTACACCTTC.

This clone was counted many times. The rearrangement links TRBV20-1 to TRBJ1-2; D possibly corresponds to TRBD1 (6 bases). Looked up from germline, CDR1 is DFQATT and CDR2 is SNEGSKA (reference sequence). The CDR3 is 15 amino acids. Trimming removed 0 bases at V and 8 bases at J, with 19 bases between. CDR3 bases: TGCAGTGCTAGAGACCCAGACGGGACACTAACAGGCTACACCTTC. Protein product: CSARDPDGTLTGYTF.

V gene TRBV11-2 combines with J gene TRBJ2-1; D is possibly TRBD2 (5 bases). The V end was cut by 5 bases, the J end by 0 bases, with 11 bases between. This CDR3 region has 15 residues. The germline CDR1 and CDR2 sequences are SGHAT and FQNNGV. DNA of the CDR3: TGTGCCAGCAGCGTGGGGAGCGCCTCCTACAATGAGCAGTTCTTC. It specifies CASSVGSASYNEQFF.